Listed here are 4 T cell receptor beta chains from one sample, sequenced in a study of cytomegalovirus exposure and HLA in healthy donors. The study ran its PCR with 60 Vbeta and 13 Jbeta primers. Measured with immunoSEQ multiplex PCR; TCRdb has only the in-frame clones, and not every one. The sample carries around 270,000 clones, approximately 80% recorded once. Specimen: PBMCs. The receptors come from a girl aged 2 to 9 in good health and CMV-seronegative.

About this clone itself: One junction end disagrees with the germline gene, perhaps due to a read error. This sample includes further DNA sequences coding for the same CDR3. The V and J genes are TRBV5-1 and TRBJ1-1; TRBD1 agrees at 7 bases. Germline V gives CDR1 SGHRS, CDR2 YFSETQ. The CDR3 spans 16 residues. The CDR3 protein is CASSPRLGQLNTEAFF. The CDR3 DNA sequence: TGTGCCAGCAGCCCCAGGTTGGGACAGCTCAACACTGAAGCTTTCTTT.

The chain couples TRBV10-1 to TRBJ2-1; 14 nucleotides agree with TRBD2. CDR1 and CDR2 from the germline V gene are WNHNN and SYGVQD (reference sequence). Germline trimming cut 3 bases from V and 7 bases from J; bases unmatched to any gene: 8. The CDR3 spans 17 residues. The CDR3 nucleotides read TGCGCCAGCAGTGATGGACTAGCGGGAGGCCCATTAAATGAGCAGTTCTTC. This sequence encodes CASSDGLAGGPLNEQFF.

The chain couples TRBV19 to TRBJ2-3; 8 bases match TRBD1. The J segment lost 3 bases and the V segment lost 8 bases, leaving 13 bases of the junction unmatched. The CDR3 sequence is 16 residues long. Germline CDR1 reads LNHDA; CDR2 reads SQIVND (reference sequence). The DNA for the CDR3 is TGTGCCAGTTGCCGGGTCGCGGACAGGGATACAGATACGCAGTATTTT. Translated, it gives CASCRVADRDTDTQYF.

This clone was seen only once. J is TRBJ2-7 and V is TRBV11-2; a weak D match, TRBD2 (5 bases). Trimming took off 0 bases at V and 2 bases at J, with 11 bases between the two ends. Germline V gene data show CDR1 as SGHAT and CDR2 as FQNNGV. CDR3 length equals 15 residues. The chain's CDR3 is CASSLDGSTAYEQYF. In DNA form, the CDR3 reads TGTGCCAGCAGCTTAGATGGGAGTACAGCCTACGAGCAGTACTTC.